The clone carrying this T cell receptor beta chain was seen once. The CDR3 spans 16 residues. CDR1 LNHDA and CDR2 SQIVND come from the germline V gene (reference sequence). Trimming removed 1 base at V and 4 bases at J, with 16 bases between. This sample stems from a study of T cell changes during pregnancy in multiple sclerosis. Repertoires were generated with immunoSEQ multiplex PCR, while TCRdb's copy carries only in-frame clones and drops some. The sample holds tens of thousands of clones, around nine tenths seen once. The chain carries TRBV19 and TRBJ1-2, with D unclear. This TCR derives from a female donor in good health, enrolled as a control in a pregnancy study. Specimen: peripheral blood, collected in the first trimester of pregnancy. The CDR3 reads CASSIVADILPYGYTF. Here the CDR3 DNA reads TGTGCCAGTAGTATAGTTGCAGATATACTACCCTATGGCTACACCTTC.